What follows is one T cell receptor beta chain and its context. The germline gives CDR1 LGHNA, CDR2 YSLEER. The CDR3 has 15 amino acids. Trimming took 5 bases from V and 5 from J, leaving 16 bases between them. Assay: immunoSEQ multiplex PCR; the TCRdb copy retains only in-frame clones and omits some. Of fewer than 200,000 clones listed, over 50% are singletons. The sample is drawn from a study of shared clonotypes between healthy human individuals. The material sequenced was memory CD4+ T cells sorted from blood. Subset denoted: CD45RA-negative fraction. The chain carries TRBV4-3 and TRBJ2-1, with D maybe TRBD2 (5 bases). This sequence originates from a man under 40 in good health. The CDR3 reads CASSGRMADNNEQFF. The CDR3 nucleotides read TGCGCCAGCAGCGGGAGAATGGCAGACAACAATGAGCAGTTCTTC.